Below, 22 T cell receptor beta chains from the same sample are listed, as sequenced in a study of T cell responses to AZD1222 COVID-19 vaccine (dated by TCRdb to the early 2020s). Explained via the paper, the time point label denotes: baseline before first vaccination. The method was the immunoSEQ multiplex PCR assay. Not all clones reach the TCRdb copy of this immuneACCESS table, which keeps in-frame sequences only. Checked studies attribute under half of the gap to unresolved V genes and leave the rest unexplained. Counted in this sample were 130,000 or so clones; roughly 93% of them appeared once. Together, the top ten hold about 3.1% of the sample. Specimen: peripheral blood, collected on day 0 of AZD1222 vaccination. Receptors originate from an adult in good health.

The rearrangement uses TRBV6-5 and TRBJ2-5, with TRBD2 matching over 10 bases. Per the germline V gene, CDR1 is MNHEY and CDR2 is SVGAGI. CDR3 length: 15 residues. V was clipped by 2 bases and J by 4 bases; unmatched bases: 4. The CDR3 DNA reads TGTGCCAGCAGTTACGCCCGACTAGCGGGAGAGACCCAGTACTTC. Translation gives CASSYARLAGETQYF.

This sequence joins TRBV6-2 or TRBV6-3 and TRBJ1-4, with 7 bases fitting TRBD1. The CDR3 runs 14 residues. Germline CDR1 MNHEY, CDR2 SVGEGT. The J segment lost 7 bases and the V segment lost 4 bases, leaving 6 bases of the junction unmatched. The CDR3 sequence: CASSSTGEAEKLFF. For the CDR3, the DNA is TGTGCCAGCAGTTCCACAGGGGAGGCTGAAAAACTGTTTTTT.

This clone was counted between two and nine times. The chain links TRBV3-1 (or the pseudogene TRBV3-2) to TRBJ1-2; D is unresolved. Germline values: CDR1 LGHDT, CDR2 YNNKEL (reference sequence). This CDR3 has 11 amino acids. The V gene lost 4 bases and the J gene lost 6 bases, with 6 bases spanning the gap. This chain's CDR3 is CASSRGHGYTF. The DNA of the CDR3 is TGTGCCAGCAGCCGAGGACATGGCTACACCTTC.

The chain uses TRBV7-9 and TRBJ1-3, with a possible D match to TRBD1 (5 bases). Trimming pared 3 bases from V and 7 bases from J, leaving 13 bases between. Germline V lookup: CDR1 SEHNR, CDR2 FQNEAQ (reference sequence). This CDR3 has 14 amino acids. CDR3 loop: CASSLTATSNTIYF. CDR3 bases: TGTGCCAGCAGCTTGACAGCAACCTCGAACACCATATATTTT.

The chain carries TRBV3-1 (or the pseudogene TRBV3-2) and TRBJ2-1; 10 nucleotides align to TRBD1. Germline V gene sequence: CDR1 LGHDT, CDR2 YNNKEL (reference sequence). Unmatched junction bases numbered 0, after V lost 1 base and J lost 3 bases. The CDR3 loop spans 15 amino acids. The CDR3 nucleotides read TGTGCCAGCAGCCAAGGGGACAGGGGCTACAATGAGCAGTTCTTC. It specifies CASSQGDRGYNEQFF.

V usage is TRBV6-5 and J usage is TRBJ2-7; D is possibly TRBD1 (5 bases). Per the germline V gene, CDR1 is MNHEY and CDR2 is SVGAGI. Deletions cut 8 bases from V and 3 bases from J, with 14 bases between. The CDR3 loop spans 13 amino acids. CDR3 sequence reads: CASGRVGDYEQYF. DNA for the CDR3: TGTGCCAGCGGAAGGGTAGGGGACTACGAGCAGTACTTC.

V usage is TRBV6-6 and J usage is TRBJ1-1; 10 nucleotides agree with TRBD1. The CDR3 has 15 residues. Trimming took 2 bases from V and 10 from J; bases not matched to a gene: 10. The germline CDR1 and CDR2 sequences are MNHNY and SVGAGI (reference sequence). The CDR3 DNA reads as TGTGCCAGCAGTTACCTGGAACGACAGGGGGCTAGAGCTTTCTTT. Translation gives CASSYLERQGARAFF.

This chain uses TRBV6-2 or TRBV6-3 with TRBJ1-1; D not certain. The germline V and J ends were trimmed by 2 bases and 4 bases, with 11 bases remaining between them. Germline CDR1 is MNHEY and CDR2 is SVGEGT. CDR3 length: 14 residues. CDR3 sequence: CASSYSNVVTEAFF. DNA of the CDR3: TGTGCCAGCAGTTACAGCAATGTGGTCACTGAAGCTTTCTTT.

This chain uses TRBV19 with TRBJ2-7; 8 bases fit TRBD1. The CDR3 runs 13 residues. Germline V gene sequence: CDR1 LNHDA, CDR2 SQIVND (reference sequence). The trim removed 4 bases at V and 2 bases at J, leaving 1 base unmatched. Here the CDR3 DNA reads TGTGCCAGTAGTAGGGGACAGGCCTACGAGCAGTACTTC. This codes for CASSRGQAYEQYF.

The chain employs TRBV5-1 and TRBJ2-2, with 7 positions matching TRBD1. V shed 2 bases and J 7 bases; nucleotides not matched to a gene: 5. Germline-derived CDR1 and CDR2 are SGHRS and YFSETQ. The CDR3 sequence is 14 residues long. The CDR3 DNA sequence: TGCGCCAGCAGCTTCTACAGGGGTGACGGGGAGCTGTTTTTT. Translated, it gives CASSFYRGDGELFF.

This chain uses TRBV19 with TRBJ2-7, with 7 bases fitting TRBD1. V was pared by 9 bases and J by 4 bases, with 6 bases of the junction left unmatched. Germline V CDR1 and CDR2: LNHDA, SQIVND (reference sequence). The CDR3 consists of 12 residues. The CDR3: CASQTGNYEQYF. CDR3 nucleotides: TGTGCCAGCCAGACAGGGAATTACGAGCAGTACTTC.

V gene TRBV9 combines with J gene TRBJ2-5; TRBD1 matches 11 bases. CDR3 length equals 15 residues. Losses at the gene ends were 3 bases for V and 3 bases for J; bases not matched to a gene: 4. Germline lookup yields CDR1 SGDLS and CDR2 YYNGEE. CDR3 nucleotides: TGTGCCAGCAGCGCCCCGGGACAGGGGGAAGAGACCCAGTACTTC. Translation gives CASSAPGQGEETQYF.

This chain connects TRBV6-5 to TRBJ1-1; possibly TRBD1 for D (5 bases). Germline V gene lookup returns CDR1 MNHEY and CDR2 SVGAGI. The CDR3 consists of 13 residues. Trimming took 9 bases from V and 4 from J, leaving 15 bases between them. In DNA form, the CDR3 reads TGTGCCAGTCGGGGACGGGATGGCACTGAAGCTTTCTTT. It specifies CASRGRDGTEAFF.

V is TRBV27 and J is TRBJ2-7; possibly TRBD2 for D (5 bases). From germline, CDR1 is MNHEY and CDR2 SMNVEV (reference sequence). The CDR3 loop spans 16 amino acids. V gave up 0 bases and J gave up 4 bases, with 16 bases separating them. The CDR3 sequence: CASSLSLPSRGYEQYF. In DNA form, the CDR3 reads TGTGCCAGCAGTTTATCGCTGCCTAGTCGAGGGTACGAGCAGTACTTC.

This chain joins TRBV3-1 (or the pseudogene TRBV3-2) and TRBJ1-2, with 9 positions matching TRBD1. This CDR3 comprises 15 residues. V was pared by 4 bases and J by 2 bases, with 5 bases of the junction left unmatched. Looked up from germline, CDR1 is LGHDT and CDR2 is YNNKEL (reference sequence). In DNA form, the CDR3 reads TGTGCCAGCAGCCTCTGGACAGGGGACAACTATGGCTACACCTTC. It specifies CASSLWTGDNYGYTF.

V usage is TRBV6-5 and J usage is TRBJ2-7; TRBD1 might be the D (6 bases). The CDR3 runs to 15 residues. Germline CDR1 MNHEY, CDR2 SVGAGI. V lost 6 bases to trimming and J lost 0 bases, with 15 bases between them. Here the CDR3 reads CASRRSQGSSYEQYF. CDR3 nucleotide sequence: TGTGCCAGCAGACGCTCACAGGGAAGCTCCTACGAGCAGTACTTC.

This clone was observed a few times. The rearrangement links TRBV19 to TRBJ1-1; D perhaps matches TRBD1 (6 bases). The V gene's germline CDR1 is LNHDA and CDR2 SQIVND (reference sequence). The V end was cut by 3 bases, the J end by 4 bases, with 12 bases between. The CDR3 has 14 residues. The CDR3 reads CASSISGARTEAFF. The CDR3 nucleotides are TGTGCCAGTAGTATTTCGGGGGCGCGCACTGAAGCTTTCTTT.

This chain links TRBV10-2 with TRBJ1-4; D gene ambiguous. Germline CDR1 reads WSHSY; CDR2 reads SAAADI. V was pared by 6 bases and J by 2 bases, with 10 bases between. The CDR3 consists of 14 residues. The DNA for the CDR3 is TGCGCCAGCAGGCCTGGGGTCACTAATGAAAAACTGTTTTTT. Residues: CASRPGVTNEKLFF.

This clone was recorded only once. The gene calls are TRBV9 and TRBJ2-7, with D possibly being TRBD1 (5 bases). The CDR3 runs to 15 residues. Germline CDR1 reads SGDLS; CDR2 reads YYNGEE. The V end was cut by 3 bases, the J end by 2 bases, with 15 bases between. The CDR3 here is CASSAQDKSPYEQYF. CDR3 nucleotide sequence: TGTGCCAGCAGCGCTCAGGACAAATCCCCCTACGAGCAGTACTTC.

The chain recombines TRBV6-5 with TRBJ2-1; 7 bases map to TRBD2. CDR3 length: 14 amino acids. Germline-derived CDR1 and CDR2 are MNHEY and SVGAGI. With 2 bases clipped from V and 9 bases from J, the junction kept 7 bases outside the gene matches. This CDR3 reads CASSYGRLAGEQFF. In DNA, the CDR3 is TGTGCCAGCAGTTACGGGCGACTAGCCGGTGAGCAGTTCTTC.

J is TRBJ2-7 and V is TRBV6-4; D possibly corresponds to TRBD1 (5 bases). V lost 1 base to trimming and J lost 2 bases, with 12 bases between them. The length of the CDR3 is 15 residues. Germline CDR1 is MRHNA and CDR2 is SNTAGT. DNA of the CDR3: TGTGCCAGCAGTGACTACCGGACATATCCCTACGAGCAGTACTTC. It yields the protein CASSDYRTYPYEQYF.

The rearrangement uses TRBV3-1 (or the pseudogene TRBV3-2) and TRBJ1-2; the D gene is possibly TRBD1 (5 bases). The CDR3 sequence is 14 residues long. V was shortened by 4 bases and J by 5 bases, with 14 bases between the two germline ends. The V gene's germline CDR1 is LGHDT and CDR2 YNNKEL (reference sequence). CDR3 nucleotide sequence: TGTGCCAGCAGCCCCCGGGGCCTGGAGTATGGCTACACCTTC. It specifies CASSPRGLEYGYTF.